The 9 T cell receptor beta chains listed next were all sequenced from one sample in a study of T cells in Graves' hyperthyroidism and ophthalmopathy. TCR beta CDR3 region amplification was performed from RNA transcripts. With the HTBI primer set, the TCR CDR3 went through a first round of RT-PCR. MiXCR, applied by TCRdb to the multiplex PCR reads, yields one record per CDR3 protein. The sample lists 500,000 or so distinct CDR3 sequences; approximately 17% were seen once. Sequencing was done on a sample of blood. Receptor source: a woman between 18 and 29 years old with Graves' ophthalmopathy.

This clonotype showed up just a few times. The chain recombines TRBV5-5 with TRBJ2-5, with D possibly matching TRBD2 (5 bases). Trimming removed 2 bases from V and 2 bases from J, with 13 bases in between. Germline values: CDR1 SGHKS, CDR2 YYEKEE (reference sequence). CDR3 length: 15 residues. The CDR3 protein is CASSFGISGQETQYF. Here the CDR3 DNA reads TGTGCCAGCAGCTTTGGTATAAGCGGACAAGAGACCCAGTACTTC.

At least ten counts were recorded for this clonotype. This rearrangement joins TRBV27 to TRBJ1-2, with 9 bases matching TRBD1. V lost 2 bases and J lost 6; bases outside the gene matches: 4. Germline CDR1 reads MNHEY; CDR2 reads SMNVEV (reference sequence). The CDR3 is 14 amino acids. CDR3 amino acids: CASSLLQGADGYTF. The CDR3 nucleotides are TGTGCCAGCAGTTTACTACAGGGGGCGGATGGCTACACCTTC.

At least ten counts were recorded for this clonotype. The V call is TRBV3-1, the J call TRBJ2-5; 7 bases are a match to TRBD2. Per the germline V gene, CDR1 is LGHDT and CDR2 is YNNKEL (reference sequence). This CDR3 has 16 amino acids. J gave up 5 bases and V 2 bases, and 11 bases lay outside the gene matches. The DNA of the CDR3 is TGTGCCAGCAGCCAATATGGTCGGGAGGTTGAGGAGACCCAGTACTTC. It yields the protein CASSQYGREVEETQYF.

In its sample, this clonotype was seen a few times. The rearrangement links TRBV19 to TRBJ1-2; D gene unclear. Germline CDR1 and CDR2: LNHDA and SQIVND (reference sequence). The ends were cut back, 0 bases at V and 4 bases at J, with 12 bases in the middle. The CDR3 length is 15 residues. The CDR3 sequence is CASSIDPNRIYGYTF. The CDR3 bases are TGTGCCAGTAGTATAGACCCAAACCGGATCTATGGCTACACCTTC.

The rearrangement uses TRBV27 and TRBJ1-2; 10 bases align to TRBD1. After removal of 5 bases from V and 5 bases from J, the junction contained 8 bases not matched to a gene. CDR1 and CDR2 from the germline V gene are MNHEY and SMNVEV (reference sequence). This CDR3 spans 15 amino acids. In DNA form, the CDR3 reads TGTGCCAGCAGTAATCGGGACAGGGGATGGTATGGCTACACCTTC. Amino acids: CASSNRDRGWYGYTF.

This clonotype was counted a single time. The gene calls are TRBV6-1 and TRBJ1-4; D gene unclear. The V gene's germline CDR1 is MNHNS and CDR2 SASEGT. V was clipped by 0 bases and J by 7 bases, with 18 bases between them. The CDR3 has 17 residues. The CDR3 nucleotides are TGTGCCAGCAGTGAAGCTGTAGTTTTACGGTGGCCTGAAAAACTGTTTTTT. This sequence encodes CASSEAVVLRWPEKLFF.

This clonotype was recorded many times. V and J are TRBV7-2 and TRBJ2-7; TRBD2 matches 7 bases. The junction had 5 bases not matched to a gene; V was cut back by 1 base and J by 2 bases. CDR3 length: 15 amino acids. From germline, CDR1 is SGHTA and CDR2 FQGNSA. CDR3 in amino acids: CASSLGPSGAYEQYF. The CDR3 DNA is TGTGCCAGCAGCTTAGGGCCTAGCGGAGCCTACGAGCAGTACTTC.

This clonotype was detected ten times or more. This chain connects TRBV7-2 to TRBJ2-1, with 7 bases aligning to TRBD1. Germline V gene sequence: CDR1 SGHTA, CDR2 FQGNSA. The CDR3 is 15 residues long. V trimming: 5 bases; J trimming: 0 bases; junction bases outside the gene matches: 4. For the CDR3, the DNA is TGTGCCAGCAGCACGAGACAGGGCTCCTACAATGAGCAGTTCTTC. This sequence encodes CASSTRQGSYNEQFF.

This clonotype was counted many times. This chain joins TRBV2 and TRBJ1-1, with no clear D. V was clipped by 4 bases and J by 2 bases, with 5 bases between them. The germline V gene encodes CDR1 SNHLY and CDR2 FYNNEI. CDR3 length: 12 residues. The CDR3 region has the DNA TGTGCCAGCAGTGTAGGCAACACTGAAGCTTTCTTT. Residues: CASSVGNTEAFF.